The 22 T cell receptor beta chains given below trace back to one sample, sequenced in a study of response to subunit inactivated influenza vaccine. TCRdb reprocessed the RT-PCR reads via MiXCR and lists one record per CDR3 protein. The top ten hold about 10% of the sample, which has 800,000 or so distinct CDR3 sequences, over 20% seen once. The sample in question was PBMCs from blood, obtained 4 to 6 days after vaccination. The receptors derive from a man aged 45-65 years who received an inactivated influenza vaccine.

This clonotype was found many times. The chain recombines TRBV12-3 or TRBV12-4 with TRBJ2-1, with a possible D match to TRBD1 (5 bases). V was clipped by 5 bases and J by 8 bases, with 13 bases between them. CDR3 length: 13 amino acids. The CDR3 DNA follows: TGTGCCAGCAGTCTCCAGGGTTCTTATGAGCAGTTCTTC. Protein product: CASSLQGSYEQFF.

This clonotype was observed a few times. V and J are TRBV11-2 and TRBJ2-1; D is unclear. The CDR3 has 15 amino acids. Germline assignment: CDR1 SGHAT and CDR2 FQNNGV. The germline V and J ends were trimmed by 5 bases and 0 bases, with 11 bases remaining between them. The CDR3 DNA reads TGTGCCAGCAGCAAGAGCGTACGCTCCTACAATGAGCAGTTCTTC. Translation: CASSKSVRSYNEQFF.

The J gene is TRBJ2-3, the V gene TRBV29-1, with 7 bases lining up with TRBD1. In germline, CDR1 is SQVTM, CDR2 ANQGSEA. The CDR3 has 14 amino acids. Trimming at V came to 7 bases and at J to 1 base, leaving 8 bases not matched to a gene. The CDR3 is CSAFRTGRTDTQYF. The CDR3 nucleotides are TGCAGCGCCTTTAGGACAGGCCGCACAGATACGCAGTATTTT.

A few counts support this clonotype. This chain links TRBV10-3 with TRBJ2-1; TRBD2 agrees at 9 bases. The CDR3 has 15 amino acids. After removal of 2 bases from V and 7 bases from J, the junction contained 6 bases not matched to a gene. The germline V gene has CDR1 ENHRY and CDR2 SYGVKD. CDR3 bases: TGTGCCATCAGTGAGGTTTTAGCGGGAGTGAATGAGCAGTTCTTC. As protein: CAISEVLAGVNEQFF.

V usage is TRBV7-8 and J usage is TRBJ1-5; D may be TRBD1 (5 bases). V lost 0 bases and J lost 3, with 9 bases in between. CDR3 length: 15 residues. Germline V gene lookup returns CDR1 SGHVS and CDR2 FQNEAQ. The CDR3 is CASSLARQPNQPQHF. The CDR3 nucleotides are TGTGCCAGCAGCTTAGCGAGACAGCCCAATCAGCCCCAGCATTTT.

The chain is built from TRBV27 and TRBJ1-5; D possibly corresponds to TRBD1 (5 bases). V was cut by 1 base and J by 0 bases, with 13 bases left in between. CDR1 and CDR2 from the germline V gene are MNHEY and SMNVEV (reference sequence). CDR3 length: 17 amino acids. In DNA, the CDR3 is TGTGCCAGCAGTTTATTTGGGGGTCTCTATAGCAATCAGCCCCAGCATTTT. This gives the protein CASSLFGGLYSNQPQHF.

This chain links TRBV11-2 with TRBJ2-1; TRBD2 agrees at 10 bases. Germline CDR1 and CDR2: SGHAT and FQNNGV. The J segment lost 5 bases and the V segment lost 3 bases, leaving 7 bases of the junction unmatched. The CDR3 covers 16 residues. CDR3 region: CASSFPSGGLNNEQFF. Here the CDR3 DNA reads TGTGCCAGCAGCTTCCCTAGCGGGGGCCTTAACAATGAGCAGTTCTTC.

The gene calls are TRBV5-5 and TRBJ2-2, with D unclear. The CDR3 length is 15 residues. V was pared by 3 bases and J by 4 bases, with 13 bases between. Germline CDR1 is SGHKS and CDR2 is YYEKEE (reference sequence). CDR3 amino acids: CASSWALGFTGELFF. The CDR3 DNA follows: TGTGCCAGCAGCTGGGCCCTGGGGTTCACCGGGGAGCTGTTTTTT.

This clonotype was seen a few times. The CDR3 spells CASSLESTETQYF. CDR3 DNA: TGCGCCAGCAGCTTGGAGAGTACAGAGACCCAGTACTTC. The chain uses TRBV5-1 and TRBJ2-5; D ambiguous. Germline V CDR1 and CDR2: SGHRS, YFSETQ. The V end lost 0 bases, the J end lost 4 bases, and 7 bases lay between the germline ends. The CDR3 spans 13 residues.

This clonotype was detected only a few times. V is TRBV5-1 and J is TRBJ2-1; 12 bases map to TRBD2. The CDR3 extends over 16 amino acids. Germline V lookup: CDR1 SGHRS, CDR2 YFSETQ. Germline trimming cut 2 bases from V and 7 bases from J; bases unmatched to any gene: 7. CDR3 sequence (DNA): TGCGCCAGCAGCTTAGCTAGCGGGAGGGTTGAAAATGAGCAGTTCTTC. It translates to CASSLASGRVENEQFF.

V and J are TRBV9 and TRBJ2-7, with D tentatively TRBD1 (6 bases). This CDR3 spans 13 amino acids. Between the trimmed V and J ends, which lost 0 bases and 4 bases, there was a span of 8 bases. Germline V gene data show CDR1 as SGDLS and CDR2 as YYNGEE. The CDR3 coding sequence is TGTGCCAGCAGCGTAGGGGGACATTACGAGCAGTACTTC. Amino acids: CASSVGGHYEQYF.

The chain joins TRBV27 to TRBJ2-5; D tentatively reads TRBD1 or TRBD2 (5 bases each). The V end lost 0 bases, the J end lost 2 bases, and 10 bases lay between the germline ends. Germline lookup yields CDR1 MNHEY and CDR2 SMNVEV (reference sequence). CDR3 length equals 15 residues. CDR3 sequence reads: CASSLSGPGQETQYF. As DNA, the CDR3 is TGTGCCAGCAGTTTATCGGGACCTGGGCAAGAGACCCAGTACTTC.

The rearrangement uses TRBV24-1 and TRBJ2-3; D unresolved. The germline gives CDR1 KGHDR, CDR2 SFDVKD. Trimming left V 2 bases short and J 1 base short, with 6 bases between. This CDR3 spans 14 amino acids. In DNA form, the CDR3 reads TGTGCCACCAGTGATTACGGCGGCACAGATACGCAGTATTTT. Amino acids: CATSDYGGTDTQYF.

This clonotype was seen more than once but under ten times. V is TRBV6-5 and J is TRBJ2-7, with unresolved D. The CDR3 is 15 amino acids. Trimming took off 3 bases at V and 2 bases at J, with 14 bases between the two ends. The germline gives CDR1 MNHEY, CDR2 SVGAGI. CDR3 in DNA: TGTGCCAGCAGTTATTCCCGGGCAGGCCCCTACGAGCAGTACTTC. Its protein is CASSYSRAGPYEQYF.

The rearrangement joins TRBV7-2 to TRBJ2-1, with 7 bases lining up with TRBD2. V shed 2 bases and J 6 bases; nucleotides not matched to a gene: 7. CDR1 and CDR2 (germline): SGHTA, FQGNSA. The CDR3 length is 15 residues. The CDR3 reads CASSLTSALFNEQFF. CDR3 coding DNA: TGTGCCAGCAGCTTAACTAGCGCCCTCTTCAATGAGCAGTTCTTC.

This clonotype was counted between two and nine times. This sequence joins TRBV6-1 and TRBJ1-1; no definite D call. Germline V lookup: CDR1 MNHNS, CDR2 SASEGT. The CDR3 has 16 residues. V dropped 1 base and J dropped 2 bases, with 14 bases sitting between them. In DNA form, the CDR3 reads TGTGCCAGCAGTGAAGTATGGGTGAGAACAAACACTGAAGCTTTCTTT. Amino acid sequence: CASSEVWVRTNTEAFF.

There are many counts of this clonotype. The chain uses TRBV7-9 and TRBJ2-3; TRBD1 matches 8 bases. Unmatched junction bases numbered 7, after V lost 10 bases and J lost 4 bases. CDR1 is SEHNR, CDR2 FQNEAQ, per germline (reference sequence). This CDR3 comprises 13 residues. The CDR3 protein is CAKTGQGADTQYF. The CDR3 DNA reads TGTGCCAAAACCGGACAGGGAGCAGATACGCAGTATTTT.

This clonotype came up a few times. The chain couples TRBV27 to TRBJ2-7; TRBD2 might be the D (5 bases). Trimming took off 1 base at V and 0 bases at J, with 10 bases between the two ends. Germline CDR1 and CDR2: MNHEY and SMNVEV (reference sequence). The CDR3 consists of 15 residues. Here the CDR3 reads CASSLWAGSSYEQYF. CDR3 coding DNA: TGTGCCAGCAGTTTATGGGCGGGTAGCTCCTACGAGCAGTACTTC.

The V gene is TRBV6-2 or TRBV6-3, the J gene TRBJ2-7; D is possibly TRBD1 (6 bases). Trimming left V 6 bases short and J 2 bases short, with 14 bases between. CDR3 length equals 14 residues. Germline CDR1 is MNHEY and CDR2 is SVGEGT. The CDR3: CASRSPDRTYEQYF. CDR3 bases: TGTGCCAGCAGGAGCCCGGACAGAACCTACGAGCAGTACTTC.

J is TRBJ2-2 and V is TRBV5-5, with a possible D match to TRBD2 (5 bases). V was cut by 10 bases and J by 4 bases, with 17 bases left in between. This CDR3 has 14 amino acids. The germline CDR1 and CDR2 sequences are SGHKS and YYEKEE (reference sequence). The CDR3 spells CAARTDTRTGELFF. The CDR3 DNA reads TGTGCCGCAAGGACTGACACTCGCACCGGGGAGCTGTTTTTT.

V usage is TRBV27 and J usage is TRBJ1-3, with 8 bases fitting TRBD1. Germline-derived CDR1 and CDR2 are MNHEY and SMNVEV (reference sequence). This CDR3 region has 16 residues. Trimming took 0 bases from V and 4 from J; bases not matched to a gene: 5. The CDR3 nucleotides are TGTGCCAGCAGTTTATCCTTGACAGGGGCCGGAAACACCATATATTTT. Its protein is CASSLSLTGAGNTIYF.

The CDR3 DNA follows: TGCAGTGCTAGGTGGCAGAGGATGAACACTGAAGCTTTCTTT. The encoded protein is CSARWQRMNTEAFF. The chain uses TRBV20-1 and TRBJ1-1; unclear D gene. The germline V and J ends were trimmed by 3 bases and 0 bases, with 11 bases remaining between them. The CDR3 consists of 14 residues. Per the germline V gene, CDR1 is DFQATT and CDR2 is SNEGSKA (reference sequence).